This entry features one TCR beta chain sequence. Its antigen is still unknown. A multiplex PCR was run with 60 Vbeta primers and 13 Jbeta primers. Libraries were prepared by immunoSEQ multiplex PCR; TCRdb keeps only in-frame clonotypes and omits some of them. The sample lists some 130,000 clones, less than 85% occurring once. The source of the sample is a study of cytomegalovirus exposure and HLA in healthy donors. Broader study findings: HLA alleles were associated with 17,000 or so TCR beta sequences in a later analysis at 0.05 false discovery rate. Productive status was seen about 90% or about 30% of the time for most TCR beta V segments in an earlier analysis.

The receptor's source is a male donor in good health and CMV-seronegative. Material: PBMCs.

The CDR3: CASSQAQGTSGNTIYF. The CDR3 DNA sequence: TGCGCCAGCAGCCAAGCCCAGGGGACCTCTGGAAACACCATATATTTT. The chain combines TRBV4-3 with TRBJ1-3; the D gene is possibly TRBD1 (6 bases). The CDR3 is 16 amino acids. Per germline, CDR1 LGHNA and CDR2 YSLEER. V gave up 1 base and J gave up 0 bases, with 10 bases separating them.